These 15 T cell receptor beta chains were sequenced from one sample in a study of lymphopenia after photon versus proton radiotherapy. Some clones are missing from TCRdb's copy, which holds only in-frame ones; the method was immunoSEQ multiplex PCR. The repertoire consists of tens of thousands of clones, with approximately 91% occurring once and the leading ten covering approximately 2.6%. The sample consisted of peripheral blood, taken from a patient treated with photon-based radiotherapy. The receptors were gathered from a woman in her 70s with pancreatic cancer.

The CDR3 nucleotides read TGTGCCAGCAGCCAAGAATTTGAGCTGCTGAACATTCAGTACTTC. Amino acids: CASSQEFELLNIQYF. This sequence joins TRBV4-2 and TRBJ2-4; D is undetermined. The CDR3 spans 15 residues. V was pared by 0 bases and J by 7 bases, with 13 bases between. Germline V gene sequence: CDR1 LGHNA, CDR2 YNFKEQ.

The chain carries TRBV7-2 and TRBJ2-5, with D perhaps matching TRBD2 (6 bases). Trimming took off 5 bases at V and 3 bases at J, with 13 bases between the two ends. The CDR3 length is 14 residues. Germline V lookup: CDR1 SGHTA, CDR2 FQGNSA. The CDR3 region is CASSPSGPEETQYF. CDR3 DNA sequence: TGTGCCAGCAGCCCGAGCGGGCCCGAAGAGACCCAGTACTTC.

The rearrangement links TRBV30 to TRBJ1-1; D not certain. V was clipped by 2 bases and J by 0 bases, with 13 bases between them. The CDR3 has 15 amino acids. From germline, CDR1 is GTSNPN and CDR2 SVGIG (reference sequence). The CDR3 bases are TGTGCCTGGAGTCGAAAACAGCCTCTGAACACTGAAGCTTTCTTT. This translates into CAWSRKQPLNTEAFF.

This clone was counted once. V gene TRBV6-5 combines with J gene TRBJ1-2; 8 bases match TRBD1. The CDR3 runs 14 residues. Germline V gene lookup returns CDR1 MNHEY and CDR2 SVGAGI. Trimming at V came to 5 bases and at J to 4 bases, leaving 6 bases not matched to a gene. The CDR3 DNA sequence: TGTGCCAGCAGTCCCCAGGGGGCGGGCTATGGCTACACCTTC. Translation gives CASSPQGAGYGYTF.

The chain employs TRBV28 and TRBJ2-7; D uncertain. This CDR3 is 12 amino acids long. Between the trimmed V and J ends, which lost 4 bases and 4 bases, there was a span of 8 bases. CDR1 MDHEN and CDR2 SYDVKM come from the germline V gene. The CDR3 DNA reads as TGTGCCAGCAGTTCTACAGTATACGAGCAGTACTTC. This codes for CASSSTVYEQYF.

The CDR3 bases are TGCAGCGCTGGACAGACCTACACTGAAGCTTTCTTT. It translates to CSAGQTYTEAFF. The chain is built from TRBV29-1 and TRBJ1-1; tentatively, D is TRBD1 (6 bases). Germline V gene lookup returns CDR1 SQVTM and CDR2 ANQGSEA. The CDR3 consists of 12 residues. Trimming removed 7 bases from V and 3 bases from J, with 12 bases in between.

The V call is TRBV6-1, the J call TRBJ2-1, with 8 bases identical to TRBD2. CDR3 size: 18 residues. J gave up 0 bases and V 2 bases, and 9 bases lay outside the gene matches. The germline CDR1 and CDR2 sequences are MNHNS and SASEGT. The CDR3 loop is CASSELYQRGNSYNEQFF. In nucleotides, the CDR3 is TGTGCCAGCAGTGAACTTTACCAGCGGGGGAACTCCTACAATGAGCAGTTCTTC.

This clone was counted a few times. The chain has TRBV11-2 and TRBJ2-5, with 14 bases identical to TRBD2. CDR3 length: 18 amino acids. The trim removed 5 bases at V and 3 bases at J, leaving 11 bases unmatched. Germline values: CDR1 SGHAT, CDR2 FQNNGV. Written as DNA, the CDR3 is TGTGCCAGCAGCCCTTGGCCTACGGGACTAGCGGGAGAAGAGACCCAGTACTTC. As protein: CASSPWPTGLAGEETQYF.

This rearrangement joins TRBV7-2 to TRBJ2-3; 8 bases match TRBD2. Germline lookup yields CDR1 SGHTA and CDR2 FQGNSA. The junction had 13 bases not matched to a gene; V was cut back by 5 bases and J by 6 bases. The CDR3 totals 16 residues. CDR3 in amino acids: CASSNHLAGTGDTQYF. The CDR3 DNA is TGTGCCAGCAGCAATCACCTAGCGGGCACGGGGGATACGCAGTATTTT.

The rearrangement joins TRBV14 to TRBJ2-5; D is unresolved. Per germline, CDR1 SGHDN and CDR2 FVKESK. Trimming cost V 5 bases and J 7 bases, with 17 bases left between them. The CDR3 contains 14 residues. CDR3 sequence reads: CASSGSWAVATQYF. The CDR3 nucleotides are TGTGCCAGCAGCGGCTCGTGGGCAGTAGCGACCCAGTACTTC.

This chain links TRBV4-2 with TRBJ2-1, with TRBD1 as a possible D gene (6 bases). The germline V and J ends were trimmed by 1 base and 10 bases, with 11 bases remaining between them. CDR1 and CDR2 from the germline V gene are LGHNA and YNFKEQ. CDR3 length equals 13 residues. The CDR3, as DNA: TGTGCCAGCAGCCAAGGGGGGCAATGGGAGCAGTTCTTC. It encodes CASSQGGQWEQFF.

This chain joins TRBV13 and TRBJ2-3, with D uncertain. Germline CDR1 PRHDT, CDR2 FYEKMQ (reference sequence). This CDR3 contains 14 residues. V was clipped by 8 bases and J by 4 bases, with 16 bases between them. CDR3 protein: CASRLGHGADTQYF. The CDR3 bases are TGTGCCAGCCGGTTAGGGCATGGGGCAGATACGCAGTATTTT.

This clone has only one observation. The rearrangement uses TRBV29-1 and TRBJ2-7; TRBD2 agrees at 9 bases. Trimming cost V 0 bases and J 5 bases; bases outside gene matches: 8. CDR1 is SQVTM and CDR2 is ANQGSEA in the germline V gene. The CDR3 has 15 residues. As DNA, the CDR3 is TGCAGCGTTGAAGATCCGTCTAGCGGGATGAACGAGCAGTACTTC. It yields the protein CSVEDPSSGMNEQYF.

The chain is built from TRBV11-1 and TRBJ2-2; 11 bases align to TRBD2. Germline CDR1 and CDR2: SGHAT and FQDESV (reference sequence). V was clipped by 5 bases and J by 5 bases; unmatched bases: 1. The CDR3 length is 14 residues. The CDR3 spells CASSRTSGTGELFF. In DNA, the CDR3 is TGTGCCAGCAGCCGGACTAGCGGGACCGGGGAGCTGTTTTTT.

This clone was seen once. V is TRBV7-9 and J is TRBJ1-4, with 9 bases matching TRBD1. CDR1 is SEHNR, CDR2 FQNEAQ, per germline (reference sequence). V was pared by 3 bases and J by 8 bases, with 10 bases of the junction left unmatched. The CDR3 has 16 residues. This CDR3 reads CASSLGTGRLWEKLFF. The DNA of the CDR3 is TGTGCCAGCAGCTTGGGGACAGGGAGACTTTGGGAAAAACTGTTTTTT.